This TCR beta chain stems from a study of shared T cell receptors in the human thymus. Sequencing was performed with immunoSEQ multiplex PCR; in TCRdb, only in-frame clones are kept and a portion is missing. The sample contains some 700,000 clones, roughly 88% of which appear only once. This clone came up a few times. This CDR3 region has 15 residues. V lost 3 bases, J lost 0 bases, and 12 bases lay in between. Germline V gene data show CDR1 as MNHEY and CDR2 as SMNVEV (reference sequence). In addition, the sample was reused for a study of human thymus T cells. That source reports: All donors were healthy Finnish infants who were undergoing corrective surgery to treat congenital heart defects. Resected material from corrective heart surgery provided the thymus tissue analysed. Use of V and J genes seemed skewed within the thymic and blood repertoires. What related research reported was that thymic repertoires overlapped highly among unrelated individuals.

The receptor's source is a girl under three years old with a congenital heart defect. This sequence joins TRBV27 and TRBJ2-7; possibly TRBD2 for D (6 bases). The sequenced sample consisted of thymocytes. In nucleotides, the CDR3 is TGTGCCAGCAGTTTGGGTAGCGGCACCTCCTACGAGCAGTACTTC. Translation: CASSLGSGTSYEQYF.